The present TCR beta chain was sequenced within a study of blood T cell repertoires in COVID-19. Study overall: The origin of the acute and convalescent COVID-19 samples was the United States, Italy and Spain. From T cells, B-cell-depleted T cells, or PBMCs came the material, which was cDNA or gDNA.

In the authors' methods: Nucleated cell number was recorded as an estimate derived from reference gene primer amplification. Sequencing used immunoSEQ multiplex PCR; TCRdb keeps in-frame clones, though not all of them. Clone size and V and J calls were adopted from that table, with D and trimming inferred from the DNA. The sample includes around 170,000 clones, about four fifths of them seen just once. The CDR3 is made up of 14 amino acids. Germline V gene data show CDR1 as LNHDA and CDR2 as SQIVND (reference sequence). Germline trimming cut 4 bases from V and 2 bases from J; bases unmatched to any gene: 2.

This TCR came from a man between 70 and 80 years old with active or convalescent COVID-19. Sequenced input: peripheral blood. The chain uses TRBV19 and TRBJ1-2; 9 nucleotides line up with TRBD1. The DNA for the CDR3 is TGTGCCAGTAGTACCGGGACAGGGAACTATGGCTACACCTTC. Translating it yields CASSTGTGNYGYTF. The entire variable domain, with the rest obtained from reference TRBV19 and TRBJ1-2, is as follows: DGGITQSPKYLFRKEGQNVTLSCEQNLNHDAMYWYRQDPGQGLRLIYYSQIVNDFQKGDIAEGYSVSREKKESFPLTVTSAQKNPTAFYLCASSTGTGNYGYTFGSGTRLTVV.